This T cell receptor beta chain was identified during a study of T cell responses to AZD1222 COVID-19 vaccine. This clone was seen just once. Its antigen is as yet unknown. The CDR3 length is 13 residues. Trimming removed 1 base from V and 1 base from J, with 3 bases in between. Germline assignment: CDR1 SGHAT and CDR2 FQNNGV. Study results and limitations: Unmutated regions of variants are reportedly targeted by nearly half of spike-specific TCRs. There were repertoire samples only from the period after the peak T cell response.

Some clones are missing from TCRdb's copy, which holds only in-frame ones; the method was immunoSEQ multiplex PCR. The sample has roughly 140,000 clones, 94% seen once; the top ten hold around 1.3%. The specimen comprised peripheral blood, sampled on day 0 of AZD1222 vaccination. The clonotype was recovered from an adult in good health. This sequence joins TRBV11-2 and TRBJ2-3, with D unresolved. The CDR3 coding sequence is TGTGCCAGCAGCTTAGCGGGCACAGATACGCAGTATTTT. It translates to CASSLAGTDTQYF.